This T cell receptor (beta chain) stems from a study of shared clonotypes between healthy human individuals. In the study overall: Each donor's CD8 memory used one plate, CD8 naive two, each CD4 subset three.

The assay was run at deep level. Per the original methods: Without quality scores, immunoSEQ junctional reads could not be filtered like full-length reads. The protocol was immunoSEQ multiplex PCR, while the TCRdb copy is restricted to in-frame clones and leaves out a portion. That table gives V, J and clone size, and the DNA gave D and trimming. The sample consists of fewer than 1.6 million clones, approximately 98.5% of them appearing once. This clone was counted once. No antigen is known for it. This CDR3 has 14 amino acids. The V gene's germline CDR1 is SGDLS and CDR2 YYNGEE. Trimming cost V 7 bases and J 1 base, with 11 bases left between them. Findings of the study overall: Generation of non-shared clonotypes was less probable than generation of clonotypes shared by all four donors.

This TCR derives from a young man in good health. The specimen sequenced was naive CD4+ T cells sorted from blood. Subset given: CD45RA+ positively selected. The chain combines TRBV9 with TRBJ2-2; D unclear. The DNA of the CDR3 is TGTGCCAGCGTACCCACCCTGAACACCGGGGAGCTGTTTTTT. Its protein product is CASVPTLNTGELFF.